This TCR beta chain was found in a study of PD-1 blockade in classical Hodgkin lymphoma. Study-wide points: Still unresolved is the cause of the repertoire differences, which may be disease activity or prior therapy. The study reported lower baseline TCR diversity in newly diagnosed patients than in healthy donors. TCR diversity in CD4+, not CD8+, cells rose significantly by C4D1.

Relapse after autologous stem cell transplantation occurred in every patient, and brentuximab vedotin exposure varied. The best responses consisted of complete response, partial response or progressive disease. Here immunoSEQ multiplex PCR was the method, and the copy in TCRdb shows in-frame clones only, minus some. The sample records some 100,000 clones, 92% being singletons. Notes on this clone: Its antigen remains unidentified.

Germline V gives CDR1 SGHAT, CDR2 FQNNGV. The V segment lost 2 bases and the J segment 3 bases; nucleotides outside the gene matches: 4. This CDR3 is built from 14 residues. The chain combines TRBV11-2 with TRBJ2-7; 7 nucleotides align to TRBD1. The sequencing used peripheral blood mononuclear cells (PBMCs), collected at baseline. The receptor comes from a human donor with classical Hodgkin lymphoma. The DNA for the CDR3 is TGTGCCAGCAGCTTACCCGGGGACAGCTACGAGCAGTACTTC. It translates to CASSLPGDSYEQYF.